These 9 T cell receptor beta chains came from one sample sequenced in a study of blood T cell repertoires in COVID-19. Data came from immunoSEQ multiplex PCR; TCRdb stores just in-frame clones and leaves some out. The sample lists approximately 220,000 clones; about 85% were seen once. Material for sequencing was PBMCs or T cells enriched from blood (not recorded which). All receptors come from a man in his forties who had recovered from COVID-19.

This chain uses TRBV11-2 with TRBJ2-2; TRBD1 matches at 8 bases. CDR3 length: 17 residues. V lost 8 bases, J lost 4 bases, and 15 bases stayed unmatched. Germline-derived CDR1 and CDR2 are SGHAT and FQNNGV. CDR3 in DNA: TGTGCCAGCGGGGATCCAGGGGGCATTGAGGGCACCGGGGAGCTGTTTTTT. Translated: CASGDPGGIEGTGELFF.

The chain joins TRBV6-5 to TRBJ1-4; TRBD1 matches at 7 bases. J was trimmed by 5 bases and V by 0 bases; bases with no gene match: 3. This CDR3 is 15 amino acids long. Per germline, CDR1 MNHEY and CDR2 SVGAGI. CDR3 in amino acids: CASSYSTGVNEKLFF. CDR3 DNA: TGTGCCAGCAGTTACTCCACAGGGGTGAATGAAAAACTGTTTTTT.

Only a few counts were recorded for this clone. The chain uses TRBV6-1 and TRBJ1-6; TRBD1 matches 8 bases. V lost 3 bases, J lost 9 bases, and 7 bases stayed unmatched. The length of the CDR3 is 15 residues. Per the germline V gene, CDR1 is MNHNS and CDR2 is SASEGT. Written as DNA, the CDR3 is TGTGCCAGCAGTGAGGACAGGGTTGGTCGTTCACCCCTCCACTTT. Translating it yields CASSEDRVGRSPLHF.

The V gene is TRBV19, the J gene TRBJ1-1, with D perhaps matching TRBD1 (5 bases). The germline V gene encodes CDR1 LNHDA and CDR2 SQIVND (reference sequence). V shed 6 bases and J shed 1 base, with 9 bases lying between them. CDR3 size: 13 residues. The DNA of the CDR3 is TGTGCCAGTAGCTCAGGGAAGAACACTGAAGCTTTCTTT. It specifies CASSSGKNTEAFF.

This clone occurred once. V is TRBV29-1 and J is TRBJ2-7; 8 positions match TRBD2. The CDR3 covers 14 residues. The germline CDR1 and CDR2 sequences are SQVTM and ANQGSEA. Germline trimming cut 6 bases from V and 2 bases from J; bases unmatched to any gene: 9. The CDR3: CSVLGLAEPYEQYF. The CDR3 DNA is TGCAGCGTCCTAGGACTAGCTGAACCCTACGAGCAGTACTTC.

The V and J genes are TRBV5-4 and TRBJ1-6; D ambiguous. The V end was cut by 4 bases, the J end by 8 bases, with 13 bases between. CDR1 is SGHNT, CDR2 YYREEE, per germline (reference sequence). The CDR3 runs 14 residues. The CDR3 DNA sequence: TGTGCCAGCAGCGTAGAGGGAGATCATTCACCCCTCCACTTT. It codes for CASSVEGDHSPLHF.

The chain combines TRBV2 with TRBJ2-2; the match to TRBD1 covers 8 bases. This CDR3 is 16 amino acids long. Germline values: CDR1 SNHLY, CDR2 FYNNEI. The trim removed 2 bases at V and 6 bases at J, leaving 8 bases unmatched. CDR3 amino acids: CASSEKGQGRAGELFF. The CDR3 bases are TGTGCCAGCAGTGAAAAAGGACAGGGTCGCGCCGGGGAGCTGTTTTTT.

This clone was seen once. The identical CDR3 is also encoded by other nucleotide sequences in the sample. The V and J genes are TRBV2 and TRBJ2-1; 10 bases match TRBD2. The V gene's germline CDR1 is SNHLY and CDR2 FYNNEI. V gave up 2 bases and J gave up 7 bases; unmatched junction bases: 2. The CDR3 loop spans 14 amino acids. The CDR3 DNA sequence: TGTGCCAGCAGTGAACTAGCGGGAGCAAATGAGCAGTTCTTC. Translation gives CASSELAGANEQFF. Complete variable domain (other parts from reference TRBV2 and TRBJ2-1): EPEVTQTPSHQVTQMGQEVILRCVPISNHLYFYWYRQILGQKVEFLVSFYNNEISEKSEIFDDQFSVERPDGSNFTLKIRSTKLEDSAMYFCASSELAGANEQFFGPGTRLTVL.

DNA of the CDR3: TGTGCCACCAGCAGAGATAGTCGCAGGGTCTACACAGATACGCAGTATTTT. Its translation: CATSRDSRRVYTDTQYF. This chain uses TRBV15 with TRBJ2-3; tentative D call: TRBD1 (5 bases). The CDR3 is 17 amino acids. Per germline, CDR1 LNHNV and CDR2 YYDKDF (reference sequence). Trimming removed 0 bases at V and 2 bases at J, with 15 bases between. Full variable domain (missing parts from reference TRBV15 and TRBJ2-3): DAMVIQNPRYQVTQFGKPVTLSCSQTLNHNVMYWYQQKSSQAPKLLFHYYDKDFNNEADTPDNFQSRRPNTSFCFLDIRSPGLGDTAMYLCATSRDSRRVYTDTQYFGPGTRLTVL.